A selection of T cell receptor beta chains follows, all from one sample in a study of T cells in Graves' hyperthyroidism and ophthalmopathy. TCRdb re-called the multiplex PCR reads with MiXCR, one entry per CDR3 protein. In the table there are about 250,000 distinct CDR3 sequences, about 20% of which are singletons. What was sequenced was blood. These receptors were taken from a man aged 25-45 years with Graves' ophthalmopathy. The CDR3 runs from the conserved cysteine through the conserved F or W. The D gene is left open where the match is weak. The size field is filled for only some rows; it gives once, few, many or a size class.

>TRBV30|once|TRBJ2-1|TRBD1
TGTGCCTGGAGCACGTCACAGGGGAGAAGTGATGAGCAGTTCTTC
CAWSTSQGRSDEQFF
>TRBV19|-|TRBJ2-3|-
TGTGCCAGTAGTATCCACAGGGGGCGGGAGGTGAGAGATACGCAGTATTTT
CASSIHRGREVRDTQYF
>TRBV5-5|-|TRBJ2-1|-
TGTGCCAGCAGCCCCGAGGGGGCCGGGACTAGTATCGATGAGCAGTTCTTC
CASSPEGAGTSIDEQFF
>TRBV18|many|TRBJ2-7|-
TGTGCCAGCTCAACGGCCTACGAGCAGTACTTC
CASSTAYEQYF
>TRBV12-3/TRBV12-4|many|TRBJ1-2|TRBD1
TGTGCCAGCAGGCCGGAGGAGGGGGCCTATGGCTACACCTTC
CASRPEEGAYGYTF
>TRBV6-1|few|TRBJ1-4|-
TGTGCCAGCAGTGAAGTGGCAGGGGTAGCGTATGAAAAACTGTTTTTT
CASSEVAGVAYEKLFF
>TRBV28|-|TRBJ2-7|-
TGTGCCAGCAGCATATGGGGGCAGGCGACCTACGAGCAGTACTTC
CASSIWGQATYEQYF
>TRBV29-1|-|TRBJ2-1|TRBD2
TGCAGCGTTAGAGCGGGAGTCATCGATGAGCAGTTCTTC
CSVRAGVIDEQFF
>TRBV9|once|TRBJ2-7|TRBD2
TGTGCCAGCAGCGTAGGCCTAGCGGGAGCACCAGCGCAGTACTTC
CASSVGLAGAPAQYF
>TRBV15|-|TRBJ2-1|-
TGTGCCACCTCGCGGGGCGACAATGAGCAGTTCTTC
CATSRGDNEQFF